The 27 T cell receptor beta chains reported below all come from one sample, sequenced in a study of blood T cells in healthy people across ages (dated by TCRdb to between 2014 and 2016). Library preparation used 5' RACE. The run used an Illumina HiSeq 2500. A second PCR of roughly 6 to 11 cycles was run with a J-beta primer mix and a sample-barcoded 5' primer. TCRdb cleaned the public reads at Q25 with fastp, built clones with MiXCR and kept in-frame beta chains. Each CDR3 protein gets just one entry, which takes the most common genes and DNA from the rows behind it. In all, the sample holds 800,000 or so distinct CDR3 sequences, and less than 80% of those were seen once. The top ten hold about 27% of the sample. The sequencing sample was made of blood. These TCRs come from a man aged 25 to 40 in good health.

The chain recombines TRBV28 with TRBJ2-1; D may be TRBD1 or TRBD2 (5 bases each). Germline CDR1 is MDHEN and CDR2 is SYDVKM. Trimming took 2 bases from V and 0 from J, leaving 11 bases between them. CDR3 size: 16 residues. In DNA, the CDR3 is TGTGCCAGCAGTTTACAACCAGGGAGCTCCTACAATGAGCAGTTCTTC. Its translation is CASSLQPGSSYNEQFF.

The chain carries TRBV20-1 and TRBJ1-1; a possible D gene is TRBD1 (6 bases). This CDR3 is built from 16 residues. The V gene's germline CDR1 is DFQATT and CDR2 SNEGSKA (reference sequence). V dropped 6 bases and J dropped 2 bases, with 22 bases sitting between them. CDR3 loop: CSATRGGYKANTEAFF. The DNA for the CDR3 is TGCAGTGCAACCAGGGGTGGGTACAAGGCAAACACTGAAGCTTTCTTT.

The J gene is TRBJ1-6, the V gene TRBV4-3; D remains unclear. The V gene's germline CDR1 is LGHNA and CDR2 YSLEER. Trimming took off 0 bases at V and 7 bases at J, with 10 bases between the two ends. CDR3 length: 15 residues. The CDR3 nucleotides read TGCGCCAGCAGCCAAGAAGAAGGTTCGAATTCACCCCTCCACTTT. Translation: CASSQEEGSNSPLHF.

This chain uses TRBV5-1 with TRBJ1-1; D perhaps matches TRBD1 (5 bases). Germline CDR1 reads SGHRS; CDR2 reads YFSETQ. The CDR3 is 15 residues long. Trimming pared 0 bases from V and 2 bases from J, leaving 11 bases between. This chain's CDR3 is CASSLDGAFNTEAFF. Written as DNA, the CDR3 is TGCGCCAGCAGCTTGGATGGGGCTTTTAACACTGAAGCTTTCTTT.

J is TRBJ2-7 and V is TRBV29-1, with D possibly being TRBD1 or TRBD2 (6 bases each). The last part of the DNA fits TRBJ2-5 better; the J call may be wrong. The germline V gene encodes CDR1 SQVTM and CDR2 ANQGSEA. The CDR3 totals 12 residues. CDR3 DNA sequence: TGCAGCGTGAGGGGGACTGCTGAGACCCAGTACTTC. Translated: CSVRGTAETQYF.

The chain links TRBV29-1 to TRBJ2-7; perhaps TRBD1 as D (6 bases). Germline CDR1 SQVTM, CDR2 ANQGSEA. The CDR3 extends over 13 amino acids. V was shortened by 6 bases and J by 3 bases, with 15 bases between the two germline ends. CDR3 sequence: CSVQGGLHYEQYF. CDR3 nucleotide sequence: TGCAGCGTCCAAGGGGGATTACACTACGAGCAGTACTTC.

The chain recombines TRBV9 with TRBJ2-4; tentatively, D is TRBD2 (5 bases). V lost 0 bases and J 13 bases, leaving 17 bases between the germline ends. The CDR3 is made up of 14 amino acids. Per the germline V gene, CDR1 is SGDLS and CDR2 is YYNGEE. DNA of the CDR3: TGTGCCAGCAGCGTAGCTGGGGAATCGGGGAGACAGTACTTC. It is translated as CASSVAGESGRQYF. Variable domain in full (rest from reference TRBV9 and TRBJ2-4): DSGVTQTPKHLITATGQRVTLRCSPRSGDLSVYWYQQSLDQGLQFLIQYYNGEERAKGNILERFSAQQFPDLHSELNLSSLELGDSALYFCASSVAGESGRQYFGAGTRLSVL.

This CDR3 is CASSLVGSAKETQYF. CDR3 bases: TGTGCCAGCAGTTTAGTCGGGTCGGCGAAAGAGACCCAGTACTTC. The rearrangement joins TRBV12-3 or TRBV12-4 to TRBJ2-5, with D uncertain. Trimming stripped 1 base from V and 3 bases from J, with 12 bases between. The CDR3 extends over 15 amino acids.

The chain combines TRBV7-9 with TRBJ2-1; the D gene is possibly TRBD2 (5 bases). V lost 1 base and J 12 bases, leaving 13 bases between the germline ends. The CDR3 sequence is 13 residues long. Germline V gives CDR1 SEHNR, CDR2 FQNEAQ (reference sequence). The CDR3 sequence is CASSLERARRQFF. The CDR3 bases are TGTGCCAGCAGCTTAGAGAGGGCTAGACGGCAGTTCTTC.

The V gene is TRBV7-3, the J gene TRBJ2-2, with D uncertain. Per germline, CDR1 SGHTA and CDR2 FQGTGA. V lost 2 bases to trimming and J lost 3 bases, with 7 bases between them. The CDR3 length is 14 residues. CDR3 sequence: CASSLDRDTGELFF. DNA for the CDR3: TGTGCCAGCAGCTTAGATCGGGACACCGGGGAGCTGTTTTTT.

V gene TRBV5-1 combines with J gene TRBJ2-3; 9 bases are a match to TRBD2. V lost 4 bases and J lost 5; bases outside the gene matches: 8. This CDR3 has 15 amino acids. CDR1 and CDR2 from the germline V gene are SGHRS and YFSETQ. DNA for the CDR3: TGCGCCAGCAGCCCAGGACTAGCGAGAGGAGATACGCAGTATTTT. Translating it yields CASSPGLARGDTQYF.

This clonotype was detected once. The V gene is TRBV6-2 or TRBV6-3, the J gene TRBJ2-5; a possible D gene is TRBD2 (5 bases). CDR3 length: 14 residues. Trimming pared 2 bases from V and 13 bases from J, leaving 20 bases between. Looked up from germline, CDR1 is MNHEY and CDR2 is SVGEGT. CDR3 region: CASSYRQGLSLWYF. CDR3 DNA: TGTGCCAGCAGTTACCGACAAGGACTGTCCCTATGGTACTTC.

This chain uses TRBV10-3 with TRBJ2-5; 8 nucleotides align to TRBD2. The CDR3 is made up of 16 amino acids. The V segment lost 0 bases and the J segment 0 bases; nucleotides outside the gene matches: 3. Germline CDR1 reads ENHRY; CDR2 reads SYGVKD. CDR3 DNA sequence: TGTGCCATCAGTGAGTCGCCTAGCGGGTACCAAGAGACCCAGTACTTC. Protein: CAISESPSGYQETQYF.

This clonotype was picked up many times. The rearrangement joins TRBV20-1 to TRBJ2-3; D remains ambiguous. The CDR3 has 13 amino acids. Germline V gives CDR1 DFQATT, CDR2 SNEGSKA (reference sequence). V lost 3 bases and J 4 bases, leaving 11 bases between the germline ends. The CDR3 here is CSASNTASDTQYF. CDR3 nucleotide sequence: TGCAGTGCTAGTAACACGGCATCAGATACGCAGTATTTT.

V is TRBV28 and J is TRBJ2-1; 15 bases line up with TRBD2. The ends lost 6 bases at V and 6 bases at J; junction bases unmatched: 12. CDR3 length: 18 residues. Germline loops: CDR1 MDHEN, CDR2 SYDVKM. This chain's CDR3 is CASSPGTSGGSFCNEQFF. DNA for the CDR3: TGTGCCAGCAGCCCCGGGACTAGCGGGGGGAGCTTCTGCAATGAGCAGTTCTTC.

This clonotype appeared a few times. V and J are TRBV10-3 and TRBJ2-1, with 11 positions matching TRBD1. V shed 11 bases and J 9 bases; nucleotides not matched to a gene: 18. Germline V gene data show CDR1 as ENHRY and CDR2 as SYGVKD. The CDR3 spans 16 residues. DNA for the CDR3: TGTGCCGCATCCGGGACAGGGGGTGTCCTACATTCTGAGCAGTTCTTC. Protein sequence: CAASGTGGVLHSEQFF.

CDR3 DNA: TGTGCCAGCAGTTTTAGCGGGGGCGAGTACACCGGGGAGCTGTTTTTT. It encodes CASSFSGGEYTGELFF. The chain couples TRBV27 to TRBJ2-2; 9 positions agree with TRBD2. This CDR3 is built from 16 residues. Germline CDR1 is MNHEY and CDR2 is SMNVEV (reference sequence). After removal of 3 bases from V and 3 bases from J, the junction contained 5 bases not matched to a gene.

The chain uses TRBV6-6 and TRBJ2-7; possibly TRBD2 for D (6 bases). The J call may be mistaken, given a closer DNA end match to TRBJ2-5. The CDR3 has 14 residues. Germline CDR1 and CDR2: MNHNY and SVGAGI (reference sequence). The CDR3 DNA reads TGTGCCAGCAGTTACGGGAATAGCGGCGAGACCCAGTACTTC. Amino acids: CASSYGNSGETQYF.

This chain joins TRBV6-6 and TRBJ1-2, with a weak D call TRBD1 (5 bases). The length of the CDR3 is 14 residues. Trimming removed 2 bases from V and 4 bases from J, with 11 bases in between. Germline CDR1 reads MNHNY; CDR2 reads SVGAGI (reference sequence). The CDR3 reads CASSYEGLSYGYTF. The CDR3 DNA reads TGTGCCAGCAGTTACGAGGGGCTAAGCTATGGCTACACCTTC.

This rearrangement joins TRBV20-1 to TRBJ2-3, with 8 bases lining up with TRBD2. The CDR3 spans 17 residues. In germline, CDR1 is DFQATT, CDR2 SNEGSKA (reference sequence). V lost 0 bases and J lost 7; bases outside the gene matches: 15. Here the CDR3 reads CSARDLVGLAGGHTQYF. CDR3 DNA sequence: TGCAGTGCTAGAGATCTAGTTGGACTAGCCGGGGGGCATACGCAGTATTTT.

The chain uses TRBV13 and TRBJ2-1; 10 nucleotides agree with TRBD2. CDR1 PRHDT and CDR2 FYEKMQ come from the germline V gene (reference sequence). V lost 0 bases to trimming and J lost 9 bases; unmatched junction nucleotides: 8. The CDR3 runs to 16 residues. For the CDR3, the DNA is TGTGCCAGCAGCTTAGGACTAGCGGGGCCCGGCGGTGAGCAGTTCTTC. Encoded protein: CASSLGLAGPGGEQFF.

This clonotype was counted only a few times. The rearrangement joins TRBV7-2 to TRBJ1-2, with 8 bases matching TRBD1. Germline V lookup: CDR1 SGHTA, CDR2 FQGNSA. The CDR3 spans 15 residues. V trimming: 5 bases; J trimming: 4 bases; junction bases outside the gene matches: 9. CDR3 DNA sequence: TGTGCCAGCAGCCCCGGGACAGGTCGTACCTATGGCTACACCTTC. Residues: CASSPGTGRTYGYTF.

The rearrangement joins TRBV7-3 to TRBJ2-1; 11 positions match TRBD2. The germline gives CDR1 SGHTA, CDR2 FQGTGA. The CDR3 spans 15 residues. The V and J ends lost 5 bases and 7 bases, in that order; junction bases with no gene match: 7. The CDR3 DNA is TGTGCCAGCAGCAATAGCGGGGGGGTAGGAAATGAGCAGTTCTTC. Translating it yields CASSNSGGVGNEQFF. Filled out from reference TRBV7-3 and TRBJ2-1, the complete variable domain reads GAGVSQTPSNKVTEKGKYVELRCDPISGHTALYWYRQSLGQGPEFLIYFQGTGAADDSGLPNDRFFAVRPEGSVSTLKIQRTERGDSAVYLCASSNSGGVGNEQFFGPGTRLTVL.

The V call is TRBV7-8, the J call TRBJ2-1; TRBD2 matches 11 bases. This CDR3 comprises 17 residues. The V gene end was trimmed by 5 bases and the J gene end by 0 bases; junction bases not matched to a gene: 6. CDR1 SGHVS and CDR2 FQNEAQ come from the germline V gene. The CDR3 loop is CASSALAGGSSYNEQFF. The DNA for the CDR3 is TGTGCCAGCAGCGCTCTAGCGGGGGGCAGCTCCTACAATGAGCAGTTCTTC.

This clonotype was found a few times. The rearrangement links TRBV24-1 to TRBJ2-3; D is uncertain. The CDR3 loop spans 11 amino acids. Germline V gives CDR1 KGHDR, CDR2 SFDVKD. V lost 5 bases and J lost 5, with 4 bases in between. This CDR3 reads CATSAGDTQYF. In DNA form, the CDR3 reads TGTGCCACCAGTGCCGGAGATACGCAGTATTTT.

V is TRBV30 and J is TRBJ2-7; 9 nucleotides align to TRBD1. J lost 4 bases, V lost 2 bases, and 9 bases had no gene match. Germline V gives CDR1 GTSNPN, CDR2 SVGIG (reference sequence). CDR3 length: 15 residues. The CDR3 loop reads CAWSTTGTGIYEQYF. The CDR3 DNA sequence: TGTGCCTGGAGTACCACCGGGACAGGGATATACGAGCAGTACTTC.

As regards this clonotype: This may come from a read error, since a much larger clone is one base off. This chain connects TRBV9 to TRBJ2-1; a weak D match, TRBD2 (5 bases). The J call may be mistaken, given a closer DNA end match to TRBJ2-7. This CDR3 spans 16 amino acids. Germline loops: CDR1 SGDLS, CDR2 YYNGEE. CDR3 sequence (DNA): TGTGCCAGCAGCGTAGAAGGAGGTCTCCGGAGGAATGAGCAGTACTTC. As protein: CASSVEGGLRRNEQYF.